The 13 T cell receptor beta chains given below trace back to one sample, sequenced in a study of PD-L1 blockade in urothelial cancer. Profiling relied on immunoSEQ multiplex PCR, and the TCRdb table lists in-frame clones only, not all of them. The table lists about 120,000 clones, roughly 82% of them singletons. Stated time point: peripheral blood 6 weeks after treatment start. This sample comprised PBMCs, obtained around atezolizumab (anti-PD-L1) treatment. These receptors all stem from a man in his forties or fifties with urothelial cancer.

The rearrangement joins TRBV5-4 to TRBJ2-4; no firm D call. Germline V gene data show CDR1 as SGHNT and CDR2 as YYREEE (reference sequence). The CDR3 is 15 amino acids. The germline V and J ends were trimmed by 0 bases and 3 bases, with 10 bases remaining between them. DNA for the CDR3: TGTGCCAGCAGCTTGGCTACAGTCAGCAAAAACATTCAGTACTTC. As protein: CASSLATVSKNIQYF.

This clone was detected a few times. The J gene is TRBJ1-2, the V gene TRBV4-1; 9 bases fit TRBD1. The V gene's germline CDR1 is MGHRA and CDR2 YSYEKL. V shed 4 bases and J 7 bases; nucleotides not matched to a gene: 10. The CDR3 runs 15 residues. The CDR3 DNA is TGCGCCAGCAGCCTAACCCAGGACAGGGGAAGTGGCTACACCTTC. Its translation is CASSLTQDRGSGYTF.

The V call is TRBV19, the J call TRBJ2-2; 9 positions match TRBD1. The CDR3 runs 14 residues. Germline V gene lookup returns CDR1 LNHDA and CDR2 SQIVND (reference sequence). The V segment lost 6 bases and the J segment 6 bases; nucleotides outside the gene matches: 5. The CDR3 loop is CASSHRGLAGELFF. DNA of the CDR3: TGTGCCAGTAGCCACAGGGGGCTGGCCGGGGAGCTGTTTTTT.

The V and J genes are TRBV19 and TRBJ1-1, with a possible D match to TRBD1 (6 bases). CDR3 length equals 13 residues. Germline V gene lookup returns CDR1 LNHDA and CDR2 SQIVND (reference sequence). V lost 6 bases and J lost 10, with 18 bases in between. Written as DNA, the CDR3 is TGTGCCAGTAGGTCAACGACAGGTCCGCGAGCTTTCTTT. Its protein product is CASRSTTGPRAFF.

The chain has TRBV2 and TRBJ1-5; 7 bases align to TRBD1. CDR1 and CDR2 (germline): SNHLY, FYNNEI. Trimming at V came to 6 bases and at J to 9 bases, leaving 11 bases not matched to a gene. This CDR3 has 14 amino acids. CDR3 region: CASSEGQLQRPQHF. The CDR3 nucleotides are TGTGCCAGCAGCGAGGGACAGCTGCAGCGGCCCCAGCATTTT.

Remarks on this clone: Other DNA sequences from this sample encode an identical CDR3 as well. The J gene is TRBJ1-5, the V gene TRBV2; D is uncertain. The CDR3 consists of 12 residues. Trimming left V 6 bases short and J 2 bases short, with 5 bases between. Germline V gives CDR1 SNHLY, CDR2 FYNNEI. The CDR3 DNA follows: TGTGCCAGCAGCCGGGGCAATCAGCCCCAGCATTTT. It translates to CASSRGNQPQHF.

This chain uses TRBV7-6 with TRBJ2-7; 12 nucleotides align to TRBD2. V was pared by 5 bases and J by 0 bases, with 5 bases of the junction left unmatched. This CDR3 has 16 residues. Germline lookup yields CDR1 SGHVS and CDR2 FNYEAQ. The CDR3 region is CASSRTSGTLSYEQYF. CDR3 DNA: TGTGCCAGCAGCCGGACTAGCGGGACTCTCTCCTACGAGCAGTACTTC.

The CDR3: CASSLTGGEGTEAFF. For the CDR3, the DNA is TGTGCCAGCAGTTTAACAGGGGGGGAGGGCACTGAAGCTTTCTTT. V and J are TRBV28 and TRBJ1-1; TRBD1 matches at 8 bases. Per the germline V gene, CDR1 is MDHEN and CDR2 is SYDVKM. The CDR3 spans 15 residues. The J segment lost 4 bases and the V segment lost 2 bases, leaving 6 bases of the junction unmatched.

The genes are TRBV28 and TRBJ1-1; 11 bases are a match to TRBD1. The CDR3 is made up of 14 amino acids. Germline V gene sequence: CDR1 MDHEN, CDR2 SYDVKM. With 5 bases clipped from V and 6 bases from J, the junction kept 5 bases outside the gene matches. Here the CDR3 reads CASSKDRGRPEAFF. Here the CDR3 DNA reads TGTGCCAGCAGTAAGGACAGGGGGCGTCCTGAAGCTTTCTTT. Using reference TRBV28 and TRBJ1-1 for the parts outside the CDR3, the full variable domain is DVKVTQSSRYLVKRTGEKVFLECVQDMDHENMFWYRQDPGLGLRLIYFSYDVKMKEKGDIPEGYSVSREKKERFSLILESASTNQTSMYLCASSKDRGRPEAFFGQGTRLTVV.

The genes are TRBV5-1 and TRBJ2-1, with TRBD2 as a possible D gene (6 bases). Germline V gene sequence: CDR1 SGHRS, CDR2 YFSETQ. This CDR3 comprises 15 residues. Trimming removed 4 bases at V and 5 bases at J, with 16 bases between. CDR3 in DNA: TGCGCCAGCAGCGTCCAGCGCGGGGCCCACAATGAGCAGTTCTTC. This encodes CASSVQRGAHNEQFF.

This chain connects TRBV30 to TRBJ1-2; 9 nucleotides align to TRBD1. Germline V CDR1 and CDR2: GTSNPN, SVGIG (reference sequence). CDR3 size: 16 residues. Trimming took 5 bases from V and 6 from J; bases not matched to a gene: 16. CDR3: CAWGQMVGTGQNGYTF. CDR3 nucleotides: TGTGCCTGGGGACAGATGGTTGGGACAGGGCAAAATGGCTACACCTTC.

The CDR3 nucleotides are TGTGCCTGGAGCGTCTCCTACACAGATACGCAGTATTTT. Its protein product is CAWSVSYTDTQYF. The chain employs TRBV30 and TRBJ2-3; no clear D gene. V was cut by 3 bases and J by 2 bases, with 9 bases left in between. The CDR3 loop spans 13 amino acids. CDR1 and CDR2 (germline): GTSNPN, SVGIG (reference sequence).

This clone has just a few counts. The V gene is TRBV20-1, the J gene TRBJ2-7, with D tentatively TRBD2 (5 bases). The CDR3 extends over 11 amino acids. The V end lost 4 bases, the J end lost 2 bases, and 6 bases lay between the germline ends. The germline V gene encodes CDR1 DFQATT and CDR2 SNEGSKA (reference sequence). The CDR3 bases are TGCAGTGCTACGAGGGCCTACGAGCAGTACTTC. This encodes CSATRAYEQYF.